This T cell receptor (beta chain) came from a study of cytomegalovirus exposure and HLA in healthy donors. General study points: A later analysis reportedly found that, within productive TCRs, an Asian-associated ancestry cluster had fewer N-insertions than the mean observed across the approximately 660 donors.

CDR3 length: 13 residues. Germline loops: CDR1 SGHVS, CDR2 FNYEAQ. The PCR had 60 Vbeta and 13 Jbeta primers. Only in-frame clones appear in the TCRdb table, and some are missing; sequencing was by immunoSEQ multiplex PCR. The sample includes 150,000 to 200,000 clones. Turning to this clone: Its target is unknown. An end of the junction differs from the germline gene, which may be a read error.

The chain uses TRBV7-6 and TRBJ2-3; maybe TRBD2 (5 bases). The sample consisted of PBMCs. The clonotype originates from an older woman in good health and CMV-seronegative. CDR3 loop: CASSLARSERIHF. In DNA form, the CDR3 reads TGTGCCAGCAGCCTAGCCAGATCAGAACGCATCCATTTT.